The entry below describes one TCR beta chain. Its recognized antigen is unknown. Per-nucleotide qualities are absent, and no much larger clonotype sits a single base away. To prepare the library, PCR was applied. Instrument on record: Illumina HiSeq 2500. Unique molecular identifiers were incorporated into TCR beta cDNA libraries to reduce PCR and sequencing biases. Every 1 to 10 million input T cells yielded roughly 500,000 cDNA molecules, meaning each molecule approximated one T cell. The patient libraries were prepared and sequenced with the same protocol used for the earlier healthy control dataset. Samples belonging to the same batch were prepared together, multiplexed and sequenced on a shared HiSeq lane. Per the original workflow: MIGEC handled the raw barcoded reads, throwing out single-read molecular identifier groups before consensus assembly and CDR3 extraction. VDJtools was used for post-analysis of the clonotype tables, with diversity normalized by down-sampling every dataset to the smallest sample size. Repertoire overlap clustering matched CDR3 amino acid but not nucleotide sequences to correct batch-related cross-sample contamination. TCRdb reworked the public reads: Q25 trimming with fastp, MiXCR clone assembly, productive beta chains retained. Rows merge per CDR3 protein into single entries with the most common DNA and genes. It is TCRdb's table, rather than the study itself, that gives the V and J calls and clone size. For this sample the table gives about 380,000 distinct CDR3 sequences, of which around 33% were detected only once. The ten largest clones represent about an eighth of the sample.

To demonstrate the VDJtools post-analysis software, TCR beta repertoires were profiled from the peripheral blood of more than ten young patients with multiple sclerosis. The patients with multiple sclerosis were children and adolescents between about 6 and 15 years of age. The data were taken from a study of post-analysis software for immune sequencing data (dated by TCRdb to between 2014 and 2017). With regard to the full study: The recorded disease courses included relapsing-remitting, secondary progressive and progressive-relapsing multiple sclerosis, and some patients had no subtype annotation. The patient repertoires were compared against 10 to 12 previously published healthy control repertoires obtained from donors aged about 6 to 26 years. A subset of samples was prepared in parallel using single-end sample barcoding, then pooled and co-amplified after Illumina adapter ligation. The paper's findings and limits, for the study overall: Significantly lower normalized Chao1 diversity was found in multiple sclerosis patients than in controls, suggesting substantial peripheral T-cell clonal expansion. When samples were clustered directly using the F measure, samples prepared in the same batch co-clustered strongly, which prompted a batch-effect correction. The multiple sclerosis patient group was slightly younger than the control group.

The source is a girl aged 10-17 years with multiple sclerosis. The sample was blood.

The sequenced DNA is TGCGCCAGCAGTCGCAACTCACTAGCGGGGGAAAATGAGCAGTTCTTC. This sequence encodes CASSRNSLAGENEQFF. This sequence uses TRBV5-1 and TRBJ2-1, with TRBD2 identical over 11 junction bases. Clipping removes 5 bases from V and 7 bases from J, with 11 as the unmatched junction base count. According to the germline V gene, CDR1 reads SGHRS and CDR2 reads YFSETQ. The CDR3 runs 16 amino acids, cysteine and phenylalanine included. Of all the DNA, just the CDR3 is kept, 48 bases in frame from base 1. Beyond the CDR3, the reference TRBV5-1 and TRBJ2-1 genes provide the residues; the full variable domain reads: KAGVTQTPRYLIKTRGQQVTLSCSPISGHRSVSWYQQTPGQGLQFLFEYFSETQRNKGNFPGRFSGRQFSNSRSEMNVSTLELGDSALYLCASSRNSLAGENEQFFGPGTRLTVL.